This T cell receptor (beta chain) was profiled in a study of blood T cell repertoires in COVID-19. Generated by immunoSEQ multiplex PCR, the TCRdb table keeps only in-frame clones and is missing some. The sample has 100,000 or so clones; 80% to 90% are singletons. Participants' own reports of clinical history determined their cohort assignment. CDR1 is SQVTM, CDR2 ANQGSEA, per germline. The CDR3 contains 13 residues. Trimming took off 6 bases at V and 0 bases at J, with 11 bases between the two ends. This TCR came from a woman aged 50 to 60 who had recovered from COVID-19. The sequencing sample was made of PBMCs or T cells enriched from blood (not recorded which). V usage is TRBV29-1 and J usage is TRBJ1-1; D is possibly TRBD1 (6 bases). The CDR3 DNA follows: TGCAGCGTGCAGACAGGTCTGAACACTGAAGCTTTCTTT. It codes for CSVQTGLNTEAFF.